This T cell receptor (beta chain) was obtained from a study of T cells expressing NK-cell markers. Study summary: Eight donors were sequenced, of whom seven were HCMV-seropositive, while the remaining one was HCMV-seronegative.

For each CDR3 protein, TCRdb gives one entry from its re-call of the 5' RACE reads, without DNA. This sample contains over 200,000 distinct CDR3 sequences. Germline V lookup: CDR1 LNHDA, CDR2 SQIVND (reference sequence). The CDR3 runs to 14 residues. The TCR was taken from a man between 18 and 29 years old in good health. The sample was blood T cells: a sorted CD56 or NKG2C T cell subset, CD4+ or CD8+ T cells, or bulk PBMC T cells (not recorded which). The chain recombines TRBV19 with TRBJ1-2; TCRdb gives TRBD1 as the D gene, but with no DNA this cannot be confirmed. The CDR3 here is CAIPTGFGPYGYTF.